This T cell receptor (beta chain) was profiled in a study of low-dose radiotherapy and immunotherapy resistance in tumors. Study overall: Study patients were administered oral aspirin at 300 mg daily for four cycles from cycle 1 day 1.

This clonotype was counted many times. The time point here: before trial treatment. The CDR3 extends over 16 amino acids. CDR1 and CDR2 from the germline V gene are SGHRS and YFSETQ. V dropped 3 bases and J dropped 6; count of bases not matched to a gene: 13. TRAV- and TRBV-specific primers primed first-strand cDNA, covering alpha and beta chains. The authors ran 15 to 25 PCR cycles to amplify TCRs with a constant-region primer and V-primer adapter. TCRdb processed the reads anew with MiXCR; each CDR3 protein has one entry. The table includes over 70,000 distinct CDR3 sequences, roughly 30% detected once.

This TCR was recovered from a female donor with ovarian cancer. This specimen was PBMCs, taken before treatment. The rearrangement links TRBV5-1 to TRBJ2-7; TRBD1 aligns across 9 bases. The chain's CDR3 is CASSYSPGTGSSEQYF. CDR3 DNA sequence: TGCGCCAGCAGCTATTCTCCCGGGACAGGGTCGTCCGAGCAGTACTTC.